These 19 T cell receptor beta chains were sequenced from one sample in a study of cytomegalovirus exposure and HLA in healthy donors. 60 Vbeta and 13 Jbeta primers were used in PCR. The data were produced by immunoSEQ multiplex PCR, yet TCRdb's version contains in-frame clones alone and is incomplete. The table lists about 130,000 clones, 80% of them singletons. Input material: PBMCs. All receptors come from a male donor in good health and CMV-seronegative.

In its sample, this clone was seen a few times. V usage is TRBV5-6 and J usage is TRBJ2-7; maybe TRBD2 (6 bases). The CDR3 length is 14 residues. V was pared by 3 bases and J by 3 bases, with 13 bases between. Per the germline V gene, CDR1 is SGHDT and CDR2 is YYEEEE. This CDR3 is CASSSGAGVYEQYF. As DNA, the CDR3 is TGTGCCAGCAGCTCGGGAGCTGGGGTCTACGAGCAGTACTTC.

The chain employs TRBV7-2 and TRBJ1-1; TRBD1 might be the D (5 bases). The CDR3 loop spans 14 amino acids. Trimming stripped 0 bases from V and 0 bases from J, with 5 bases between. The germline CDR1 and CDR2 sequences are SGHTA and FQGNSA. Here the CDR3 reads CASSLAGVNTEAFF. The CDR3 nucleotides read TGTGCCAGCAGCTTAGCAGGGGTGAACACTGAAGCTTTCTTT. The full variable domain, completed using reference TRBV7-2 and TRBJ1-1, is GAGVSQSPSNKVTEKGKDVELRCDPISGHTALYWYRQSLGQGLEFLIYFQGNSAPDKSGLPSDRFSAERTGGSVSTLTIQRTQQEDSAVYLCASSLAGVNTEAFFGQGTRLTVV.

The gene calls are TRBV9 and TRBJ2-7; 9 bases are shared with TRBD1. This CDR3 has 14 amino acids. In germline, CDR1 is SGDLS, CDR2 YYNGEE. With 6 bases clipped from V and 0 bases from J, the junction kept 4 bases outside the gene matches. In nucleotides, the CDR3 is TGTGCCAGCATCGGACAGGGGTTCTCCTACGAGCAGTACTTC. This codes for CASIGQGFSYEQYF.

The J gene is TRBJ2-1, the V gene TRBV5-5, with D possibly matching TRBD1 (6 bases). Trimming took 4 bases from V and 9 from J, leaving 23 bases between them. The CDR3 is 16 residues long. The germline V gene has CDR1 SGHKS and CDR2 YYEKEE (reference sequence). The CDR3 DNA sequence: TGTGCCAGCAGCGATTTTACAGGGTTAAGGTCGGGTGAGCAGTTCTTC. Encoded protein: CASSDFTGLRSGEQFF.

This clone was observed a handful of times. The chain couples TRBV5-1 to TRBJ1-2; perhaps TRBD1 as D (5 bases). Germline V gene sequence: CDR1 SGHRS, CDR2 YFSETQ. The CDR3 has 12 amino acids. Trimming took off 8 bases at V and 4 bases at J, with 12 bases between the two ends. The CDR3 DNA follows: TGCGCCAGTGGGGCTGTGGGCTATGGCTACACCTTC. Amino acids: CASGAVGYGYTF.

This chain links TRBV19 with TRBJ2-2, with D possibly matching TRBD2 (5 bases). The CDR3 sequence is 14 residues long. Germline loops: CDR1 LNHDA, CDR2 SQIVND (reference sequence). Trimming shortened V by 5 bases and J by 1 base, and 8 bases separated the two germline ends. CDR3 sequence (DNA): TGTGCCAGTAGTCGGAGGCAGAACACCGGGGAGCTGTTTTTT. It yields the protein CASSRRQNTGELFF. Full variable domain (remainder filled in from reference TRBV19 and TRBJ2-2): DGGITQSPKYLFRKEGQNVTLSCEQNLNHDAMYWYRQDPGQGLRLIYYSQIVNDFQKGDIAEGYSVSREKKESFPLTVTSAQKNPTAFYLCASSRRQNTGELFFGEGSRLTVL.

This chain uses TRBV4-3 with TRBJ1-6; TRBD1 might be the D (6 bases). Germline CDR1 is LGHNA and CDR2 is YSLEER. The CDR3 loop spans 16 amino acids. Trimming removed 3 bases from V and 1 base from J, with 10 bases in between. CDR3 in amino acids: CASSQYRVSYNSPLHF. Written as DNA, the CDR3 is TGCGCCAGCAGCCAGTACAGGGTTTCCTATAATTCACCCCTCCACTTT.

The chain employs TRBV25-1 and TRBJ2-5; D gene ambiguous. The CDR3 runs to 16 residues. The V end was cut by 3 bases, the J end by 4 bases, with 18 bases between. In germline, CDR1 is MGHDK, CDR2 SYGVNS. CDR3 sequence reads: CASSDSRGAKRETQYF. In DNA form, the CDR3 reads TGTGCCAGCAGTGATTCTCGCGGCGCCAAAAGAGAGACCCAGTACTTC.

V usage is TRBV7-9 and J usage is TRBJ1-1; D unclear. This CDR3 is built from 9 residues. Germline CDR1 and CDR2: SEHNR and FQNEAQ (reference sequence). The CDR3 loop reads CSLNFEAFF. The CDR3 nucleotides read TGTTCCCTCAACTTTGAAGCTTTCTTT.

The J gene is TRBJ2-7, the V gene TRBV27, with 10 bases that match TRBD1. V shed 6 bases, J shed 1 base, and the junction held 12 bases outside the gene matches. The CDR3 contains 17 residues. Germline loops: CDR1 MNHEY, CDR2 SMNVEV (reference sequence). CDR3 sequence: CASSRNPTGGWSYEQYF. In DNA, the CDR3 is TGTGCCAGCAGCAGAAACCCGACAGGGGGCTGGTCCTACGAGCAGTACTTC.

This sequence joins TRBV5-1 and TRBJ2-2; TRBD2 might be the D (6 bases). The CDR3 has 15 amino acids. The V end was cut by 9 bases, the J end by 5 bases, with 20 bases between. Germline V gene sequence: CDR1 SGHRS, CDR2 YFSETQ. The CDR3: CATYYGSGMTGELFF. CDR3 coding DNA: TGCGCCACCTATTACGGGAGCGGCATGACCGGGGAGCTGTTTTTT.

A few counts support this clone. The chain joins TRBV6-5 to TRBJ2-7; 8 bases map to TRBD1. The CDR3 loop spans 14 amino acids. The trim removed 5 bases at V and 4 bases at J, leaving 7 bases unmatched. Germline CDR1 MNHEY, CDR2 SVGAGI. CDR3 sequence (DNA): TGTGCCAGCAGTCCCACAGGGGGTCAATACGAGCAGTACTTC. It codes for CASSPTGGQYEQYF.

This chain connects TRBV7-2 to TRBJ1-3; D is unclear. The CDR3 runs 12 residues. Per the germline V gene, CDR1 is SGHTA and CDR2 is FQGNSA. V was trimmed by 6 bases and J by 0 bases, leaving 3 bases between them. The CDR3 loop is CASSYSGNTIYF. In nucleotides, the CDR3 is TGTGCCAGCAGTTACTCTGGAAACACCATATATTTT. Full variable domain (outside the CDR3, taken from reference TRBV7-2 and TRBJ1-3): GAGVSQSPSNKVTEKGKDVELRCDPISGHTALYWYRQSLGQGLEFLIYFQGNSAPDKSGLPSDRFSAERTGGSVSTLTIQRTQQEDSAVYLCASSYSGNTIYFGEGSWLTVV.

The chain uses TRBV10-3 and TRBJ2-1; D might be TRBD1 (6 bases). Germline values: CDR1 ENHRY, CDR2 SYGVKD. This CDR3 is 15 amino acids long. V dropped 3 bases and J dropped 4 bases, with 13 bases sitting between them. The CDR3 DNA reads as TGTGCCATCAGTGATTTAGGACAGAATTACAATGAGCAGTTCTTC. The encoded protein is CAISDLGQNYNEQFF.

This sequence joins TRBV14 and TRBJ2-7; D unclear. This CDR3 has 13 amino acids. Germline values: CDR1 SGHDN, CDR2 FVKESK. The V end lost 1 base, the J end lost 6 bases, and 10 bases lay between the germline ends. The chain's CDR3 is CASSQGRWVEQYF. In nucleotides, the CDR3 is TGTGCCAGCAGCCAAGGCAGGTGGGTCGAGCAGTACTTC.

This chain links TRBV25-1 with TRBJ2-2; the D is unclear. The germline gives CDR1 MGHDK, CDR2 SYGVNS. Trimming cost V 4 bases and J 1 base, with 4 bases left between them. This CDR3 is built from 13 residues. The CDR3 bases are TGTGCCAGCAGTGGACAGAACACCGGGGAGCTGTTTTTT. Its translation: CASSGQNTGELFF.

This rearrangement joins TRBV7-8 to TRBJ2-3, with 7 nucleotides matching TRBD1. This CDR3 contains 15 residues. V trimming: 3 bases; J trimming: 0 bases; junction bases outside the gene matches: 3. Per germline, CDR1 SGHVS and CDR2 FQNEAQ. This chain's CDR3 is CASSFGTASTDTQYF. Written as DNA, the CDR3 is TGTGCCAGCAGCTTCGGGACAGCAAGCACAGATACGCAGTATTTT.

The gene calls are TRBV4-1 and TRBJ1-4; 8 nucleotides agree with TRBD1. CDR3 length: 17 residues. Trimming removed 8 bases from V and 0 bases from J; junction bases left unmatched: 11. CDR1 and CDR2 (germline): MGHRA, YSYEKL. CDR3: CASGQGTGAATNEKLFF. As DNA, the CDR3 is TGCGCCAGCGGACAAGGGACAGGAGCAGCAACTAATGAAAAACTGTTTTTT.

As concerns this clone: The germline gene is not matched at one end of the junction; a read error may be the cause. V and J are TRBV7-9 and TRBJ1-5; D uncertain. The CDR3 is made up of 12 amino acids. Germline V gene lookup returns CDR1 SEHNR and CDR2 FQNEAQ (reference sequence). Written as DNA, the CDR3 is TGTTCCAGCAGCTCGGAGTTTCAGCCCCAGCATTTT. Translating it yields CSSSSEFQPQHF.